This TCR beta chain emerged from a study of blood T cell repertoires in COVID-19. Germline CDR1 is GTSNPN and CDR2 is SVGIG (reference sequence). The trim removed 0 bases at V and 7 bases at J, leaving 6 bases unmatched. The CDR3 length is 14 residues. Sequenced by immunoSEQ multiplex PCR; TCRdb stores in-frame clones only, minus some. The sample lists about 150,000 clones; roughly 80% were seen once. This TCR derives from a man aged 45-65 years with active or convalescent COVID-19. The specimen was peripheral blood. The chain joins TRBV30 to TRBJ2-1; 7 nucleotides agree with TRBD2. In nucleotides, the CDR3 is TGTGCCTGGAGTGTAGGGGCGGGGGTTAATGAGCAGTTCTTC. Its translation: CAWSVGAGVNEQFF.